The rows below give T cell receptor beta chains drawn from one sample of a study of cytomegalovirus exposure and HLA in healthy donors. Assay: immunoSEQ multiplex PCR; the TCRdb copy retains only in-frame clones and omits some. The data show 150,000 or so clones, 75% to 80% seen once. Specimen: PBMCs. The receptor source for this set is a woman aged 50 to 60 in good health and CMV-seropositive. The CDR3 runs from the conserved cysteine through the conserved F or W. D genes are given only for firm matches. Part of the rows lack a size; the others show once, few, many or a class for expanded clones.

>13|TRBV9|-|TRBD1|TRBJ2-7
TGTGCCAGCAGCGGGACAGGGTCCTACGAGCAGTACTTC
CASSGTGSYEQYF
>14|TRBV28|-|-|TRBJ2-2
TGTGCCAGCAATTCACAGGGGAACACCGGGGAGCTGTTTTTT
CASNSQGNTGELFF
>14|TRBV19|once|TRBD1|TRBJ2-7
TGTGCCAGTAGTACAACCGGGACAGGGGGCATTCTGTACTTC
CASSTTGTGGILYF
>14|TRBV7-9|-|-|TRBJ1-3
TGTGCCAGCAGCCCCGACACCTCTGGAAACACCATATATTTT
CASSPDTSGNTIYF
>14|TRBV29-1|few|TRBD1|TRBJ2-5
TGCAGCGTTGAAAATGACAGGGGCCAAGAGACCCAGTACTTC
CSVENDRGQETQYF
>14|TRBV6-1|-|TRBD1|TRBJ2-7
TGTGCCAGCAGTGATTGGGACAGGGGTTACGAGCAGTACTTC
CASSDWDRGYEQYF
>17|TRBV4-1|-|TRBD2|TRBJ2-2
TGCGCCAGCAGCCAACCCGGACTAGCGGCTAACACCGGGGAGCTGTTTTTT
CASSQPGLAANTGELFF
>16|TRBV2|-|TRBD2|TRBJ2-2
TGTGCCAGCAATTGGGTACGGACTAGGAACCCCGGGGAGCTGTTTTTT
CASNWVRTRNPGELFF
>14|TRBV10-2|-|-|TRBJ2-2
TGCGCCAGCAGTGAAGGAGGGGACACCGGGGAGCTGTTTTTT
CASSEGGDTGELFF
>15|TRBV7-6|once|-|TRBJ2-1
TGTGCCAGCAGCTTAGAAGCGACGACCTACAATGAGCAGTTCTTC
CASSLEATTYNEQFF
>15|TRBV5-1|-|-|TRBJ1-4
TGCGCCAGCAGCTCTATGGGAACAGGGAATGAAAAACTGTTTTTT
CASSSMGTGNEKLFF
>14|TRBV5-4|-|-|TRBJ1-1
TGTGCCAGCAGACCAGGGGTGGTGAACACTGAAGCTTTCTTT
CASRPGVVNTEAFF
>14|TRBV28|-|TRBD2|TRBJ2-1
TGTGCCAGCAGCGGGGGGGCCTCCTACAATGAGCAGTTCTTC
CASSGGASYNEQFF
>15|TRBV9|-|TRBD1|TRBJ1-2
TGTGCCAGCAGCGTAACTAACAGGGGTAGCTATGGCTACACCTTC
CASSVTNRGSYGYTF
>15|TRBV7-2|-|TRBD1|TRBJ1-1
TGTGCCAGCAGACCTCCGGGGACAGGTGACACTGAAGCTTTCTTT
CASRPPGTGDTEAFF
>16|TRBV27|-|TRBD1|TRBJ1-3
TGTGCCAGCGCAAGAACAGGGGGCCTACTTGGAAACACCATATATTTT
CASARTGGLLGNTIYF
>11|TRBV30|-|-|TRBJ2-7
TGCGCCTGGAGCTACGGCTACGAGCAGTACTTC
CAWSYGYEQYF
>15|TRBV28|once|TRBD1|TRBJ1-3
TGTGCCAGCAGCGAGACAGGGCGTTATGGAAACACCATATATTTT
CASSETGRYGNTIYF
>15|TRBV6-6|once|TRBD2|TRBJ2-1
TGTGCCAGCATCCCCGGGGGGAGCTCCTACAATGAGCAGTTCTTC
CASIPGGSSYNEQFF
>14|TRBV7-6|-|-|TRBJ2-5
TGTGCCAGCAGCTTAGGGTCGGTAGAAGAGACCCAGTACTTC
CASSLGSVEETQYF
>16|TRBV6-5|-|-|TRBJ2-2
TGTGCCAGCAGTTACTTGGCGATTACAGGGACCGGGGAGCTGTTTTTT
CASSYLAITGTGELFF
>16|TRBV9|-|-|TRBJ2-3
TGTGCCAGCAGCGCTCGGGGGGCGGGATCCTCAGATACGCAGTATTTT
CASSARGAGSSDTQYF
>14|TRBV29-1|once|TRBD1|TRBJ1-1
TGCAGCGTTGTTGGGGGGACAGGGGTCACTGAAGCTTTCTTT
CSVVGGTGVTEAFF
>16|TRBV15|-|-|TRBJ2-1
TGTGCCACCAGCAGAGAGGATTCTAGCCGACACAATGAGCAGTTCTTC
CATSREDSSRHNEQFF
>13|TRBV7-9|-|-|TRBJ2-5
TGTTCCAGCAGCTTTGGGACAACGGAGACCCAGTACTTC
CSSSFGTTETQYF
>11|TRBV20-1|-|-|TRBJ2-1
TGCAGTGCTGCGACTAGCAATGAGCAGTTCTTC
CSAATSNEQFF
>19|TRBV19|-|TRBD1|TRBJ2-4
TGTGCCAGTAGTCCAAGAGGGACAGGGCCTGATTTAACCCTAAACATTCAGTACTTC
CASSPRGTGPDLTLNIQYF
>15|TRBV5-1|-|TRBD1|TRBJ2-2
TGCGCCAGCAGCTTGGCCCACAGGGGCACCGGGGAGCTGTTTTTT
CASSLAHRGTGELFF
>15|TRBV19|-|-|TRBJ2-5
TGTGCCAGTAGTATAGTCGGTAGCAGGGTCGAGACCCAGTACTTC
CASSIVGSRVETQYF
>15|TRBV11-2|-|TRBD1|TRBJ2-2
TGTGCCAGCAGCCCAGACAGGGACAACACCGGGGAGCTGTTTTTT
CASSPDRDNTGELFF
>18|TRBV7-2|-|TRBD1|TRBJ1-6
TGTGCCAGCAGCCCGCCGGGGGACAGGGACTTTTATAATTCACCCCTCCACTTT
CASSPPGDRDFYNSPLHF
>13|TRBV5-6|-|-|TRBJ1-1
TGTGCCAGCAGCTTTGGAGGGAAGACTGAAGCTTTCTTT
CASSFGGKTEAFF
>15|TRBV5-1|-|-|TRBJ2-5
TGCGCCAGCAGCCTAACAGGGGGGGACAAAGAGACCCAGTACTTC
CASSLTGGDKETQYF
>17|TRBV9|-|-|TRBJ2-2
TGTGCCAGCTCATTCCCCCCGGCGGCCCCGAACACCGGGGAGCTGTTTTTT
CASSFPPAAPNTGELFF
>14|TRBV7-2|-|TRBD1|TRBJ1-2
TGTGCCAGCAGCGTCCCGGGACAGGGGGGAGGCTACACCTTC
CASSVPGQGGGYTF
>13|TRBV5-4|few|-|TRBJ2-5
TGTGCCAGCAGCTTGCAGTTAGGGGCCAGCCAGTACTTC
CASSLQLGASQYF
>11|TRBV30|-|-|TRBJ1-1
TGTGCCTGGAGCAGGGACATGGAAGCTTTCTTT
CAWSRDMEAFF
>18|TRBV27|-|TRBD2|TRBJ2-1
TGTGCCAGCAGTTTAGATTCCGGGAGGGCCGCCCTCTGGGATGAGCAGTTCTTC
CASSLDSGRAALWDEQFF
>13|TRBV7-8|-|-|TRBJ2-2
TGTGCCAGCAGCCCTACTCCGGGCGGGGAGCTGTTTTTT
CASSPTPGGELFF
>15|TRBV4-1|-|-|TRBJ1-2
TGCGCCAGCAGCCCGAGACAGGACGCGAGCTGGGGCTACACCTTC
CASSPRQDASWGYTF
>14|TRBV6-5|-|-|TRBJ1-3
TGTGCCAGCAGAGGGGCCCACTCTGGAAACACCATATATTTT
CASRGAHSGNTIYF
>12|TRBV27|-|-|TRBJ2-7
TGTGCCAGCAGTCCTCTCGGGGTCGAGCAGTACTTC
CASSPLGVEQYF
>14|TRBV10-3|-|-|TRBJ1-6
TGTGCCGCGAGTACTAACCGCGGTAATTCACCCCTCCACTTT
CAASTNRGNSPLHF
>15|TRBV5-1|-|TRBD1|TRBJ2-1
TGCGCCAGCAGCTTGTTCGGACAGGCCTACGCTGAGCAGTTCTTC
CASSLFGQAYAEQFF
>11|TRBV20-1|-|-|TRBJ2-5
TGCAGTGCTCCAGAGGGAGAGACCCAGTACTTC
CSAPEGETQYF
>17|TRBV25-1|-|TRBD2|TRBJ2-5
TGTGCCAGCAGTACTAGCGGGGGGGCCTGGTCCGCCGAGACCCAGTACTTC
CASSTSGGAWSAETQYF
>15|TRBV7-2|once|-|TRBJ2-1
TGTGCCAGCAGCTTCTTCCCTAGCTCCTACAATGAGCAGTTCTTC
CASSFFPSSYNEQFF
>13|TRBV9|-|TRBD1|TRBJ1-1
TGTGCCAGCTCGGGACAGAGGAACACTGAAGCTTTCTTT
CASSGQRNTEAFF
>16|TRBV7-6|once|TRBD1|TRBJ1-1
TGTGCCAGCAGCCCCGGACAGGGGCGGGGCGGCACTGAAGCTTTCTTT
CASSPGQGRGGTEAFF
>13|TRBV7-2|-|TRBD2|TRBJ2-4
TGTGCCAGCAGCTCGGAGCCGGGGGGCATTCAGTACTTC
CASSSEPGGIQYF
>19|TRBV4-2|-|TRBD2|TRBJ2-1
TGTGCCAGCAGCTTTCAGGGGCTAGCGGGAGATGGGGATCCGGATGAGCAGTTCTTC
CASSFQGLAGDGDPDEQFF
>17|TRBV7-9|-|TRBD1|TRBJ2-3
TGTGCCAGCAGCCGGCCCAGACAGGGGGCGTATTCTGATACGCAGTATTTT
CASSRPRQGAYSDTQYF
>15|TRBV29-1|-|TRBD2|TRBJ2-2
TGCAGCGCCCGGACTAGCGGGAGGGCCATCGGGGAGCTGTTTTTT
CSARTSGRAIGELFF
>14|TRBV6-5|-|-|TRBJ2-7
TGTGCCAGCAGTTGGCAGTCTCAATCCTACGAGCAGTACTTC
CASSWQSQSYEQYF
>15|TRBV2|-|-|TRBJ2-5
TGTGCCAGCAGTAGGTGGCGAGACTTCCAAGAGACCCAGTACTTC
CASSRWRDFQETQYF